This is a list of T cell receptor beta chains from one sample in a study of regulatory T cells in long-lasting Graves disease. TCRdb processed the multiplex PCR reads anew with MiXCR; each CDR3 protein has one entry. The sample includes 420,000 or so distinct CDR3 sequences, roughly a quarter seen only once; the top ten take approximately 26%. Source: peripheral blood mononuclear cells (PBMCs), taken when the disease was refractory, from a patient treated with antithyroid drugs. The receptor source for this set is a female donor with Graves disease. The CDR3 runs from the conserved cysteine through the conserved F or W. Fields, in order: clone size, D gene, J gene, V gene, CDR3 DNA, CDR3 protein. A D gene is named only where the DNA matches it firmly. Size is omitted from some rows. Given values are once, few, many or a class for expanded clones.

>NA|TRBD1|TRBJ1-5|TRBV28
TGTGCCAGCAGTTTACAAGGGGGCCCGGGGCAGCCCCAGCATTTT
CASSLQGGPGQPQHF
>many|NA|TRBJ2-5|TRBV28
TGTGCCAGCAGTTCCCGAATAGAGACCCAGTACTTC
CASSSRIETQYF
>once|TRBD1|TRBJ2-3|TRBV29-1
TGCAGCGCCCACCGGGACAGGCGGGATACGCAGTATTTT
CSAHRDRRDTQYF
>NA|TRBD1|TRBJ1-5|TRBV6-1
TGTGCCAGCAATGACCCAAGGACAGGGGGACGGCCCCAGCATTTT
CASNDPRTGGRPQHF
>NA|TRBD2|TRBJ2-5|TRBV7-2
TGTGCCAGCAGCTTAACGGTTAGCGGGAGAGAGACCCAGTACTTC
CASSLTVSGRETQYF
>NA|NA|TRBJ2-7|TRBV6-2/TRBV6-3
TGTGCCAGCAGTTACTCAAAGGGGAAGCAGTACTTC
CASSYSKGKQYF
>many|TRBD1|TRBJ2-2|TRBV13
TGTGCCAGCAGCGTAACAGGGGTTACGAACACCGGGGAGCTGTTTTTT
CASSVTGVTNTGELFF
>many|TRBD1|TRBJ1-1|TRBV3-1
TGTGCCAGCAGCCAAGGATTTGGACAGGGTGGAGCTTTCTTT
CASSQGFGQGGAFF
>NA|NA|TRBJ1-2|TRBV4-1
TGCGCCAGCAGCCAAGCCCTGGACGTCGTATATGGCTACACCTTC
CASSQALDVVYGYTF
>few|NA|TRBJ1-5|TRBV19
TGTGCCAGTAGTATAGCGGAGGGAAGCAATCAGCCCCAGCATTTT
CASSIAEGSNQPQHF
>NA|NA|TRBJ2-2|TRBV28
TGTGCCAGCAGTCACCCCAGGGTCACCGGGGAGCTGTTTTTT
CASSHPRVTGELFF
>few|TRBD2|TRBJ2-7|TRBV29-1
TGCAGCGCTGAAGTTAGCGGGGCCTACGAGCAGTACTTC
CSAEVSGAYEQYF
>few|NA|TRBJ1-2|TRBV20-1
TGCAGTGCTAGGAAGGGCAAGACCAGCTATGGCTACACCTTC
CSARKGKTSYGYTF
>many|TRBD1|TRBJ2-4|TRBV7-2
TGTGCCAGCAGCCCAAGACAGGGGGCGGACATTCAGTACTTC
CASSPRQGADIQYF
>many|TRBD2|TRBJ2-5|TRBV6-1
TGTGCCAGCAGAGTTGCCCGGGAGGTGGAGACCCAGTACTTC
CASRVAREVETQYF
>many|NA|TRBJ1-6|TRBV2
TGTGCCAGCAGTGGGTTGCGGAACAATTCACCCCTCCACTTT
CASSGLRNNSPLHF
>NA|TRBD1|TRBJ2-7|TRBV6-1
TGTGCCAGCCGGGTCACAGGGGCGGTTGGGGGCTACGAGCAGTACTTC
CASRVTGAVGGYEQYF
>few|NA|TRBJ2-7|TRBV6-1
TGTGCCAGTGCCTGGCTAGCGTCCTACGAGCAGTACTTC
CASAWLASYEQYF
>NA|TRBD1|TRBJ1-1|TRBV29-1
TGCAGCGCTACAGGGCCAGGGGGCACACAGAACACTGAAGCTTTCTTT
CSATGPGGTQNTEAFF
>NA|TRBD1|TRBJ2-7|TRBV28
TGTGCCAGCGGGGTGACAGGGAACTACGAGCAGTACTTC
CASGVTGNYEQYF
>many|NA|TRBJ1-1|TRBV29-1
TGCAGCGTTGACAGCGTTGTGAACACTGAAGCTTTCTTT
CSVDSVVNTEAFF
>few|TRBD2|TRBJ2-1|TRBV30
TGTGCCTGGAGTCGTGGACTAGGCTACAATGAGCAGTTCTTC
CAWSRGLGYNEQFF
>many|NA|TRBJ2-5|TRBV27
TGTGCCAGCAGCCGGAGCAGCCTGGGCGAGACCCAGTACTTC
CASSRSSLGETQYF
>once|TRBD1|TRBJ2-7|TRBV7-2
TGTGCCAGCAGTCCGACAGGGGCCCTCTCCTACGAGCAGTACTTC
CASSPTGALSYEQYF
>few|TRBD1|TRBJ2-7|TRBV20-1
TGCAGTGCGCCAAACAGGGGGCGGGGCGAGCAGTACTTC
CSAPNRGRGEQYF
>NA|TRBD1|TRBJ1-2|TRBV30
TGTGCCTGGAACTCCGGGACAGGCTCCGGAAACTATGGCTACACCTTC
CAWNSGTGSGNYGYTF
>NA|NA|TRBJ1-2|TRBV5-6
TGTGCCAGCAGCTTGTACCCCGGGGTAGGCTCCTATGGCTACACCTTC
CASSLYPGVGSYGYTF
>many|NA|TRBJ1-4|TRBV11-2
TGTGCCAGCAGCGACCGGGTCCCCCTCGGAAAACTGTTTTTT
CASSDRVPLGKLFF
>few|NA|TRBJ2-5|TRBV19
TGTGCCAGTAGTATAGATGGCTCCAGCCAGACCCAGTACTTC
CASSIDGSSQTQYF
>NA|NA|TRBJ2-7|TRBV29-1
TGCAGCGTTCCAGGGTCGGGCGAGCAGTACTTC
CSVPGSGEQYF
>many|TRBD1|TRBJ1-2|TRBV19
TGTGCCAGTAGCCGAGTACCGGGACAGGGGGCAGGTGACTATGGCTACACCTTC
CASSRVPGQGAGDYGYTF
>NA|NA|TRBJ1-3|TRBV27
TGTGCCAGCAGTTTAGTATCCCCACAAGTCTCTGGAAACACCATATATTTT
CASSLVSPQVSGNTIYF
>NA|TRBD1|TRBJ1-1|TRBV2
TGTGCCAGCAGTGAAATAGACAGGGGGCTATTCTTT
CASSEIDRGLFF
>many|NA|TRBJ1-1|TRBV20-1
TGCAGTGCTAGAGGGGGGCATTCGAACACTGAAGCTTTCTTT
CSARGGHSNTEAFF
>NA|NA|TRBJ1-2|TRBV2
TGTGCCAGCAGCCAGCAACCCTATGGCTACACCTTC
CASSQQPYGYTF
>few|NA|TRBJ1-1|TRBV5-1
TGCGCCAGCAGCTTGGCCGTTGTCACGAACACTGAAGCTTTCTTT
CASSLAVVTNTEAFF
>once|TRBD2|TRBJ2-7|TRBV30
TGTGCCTGGAGTTCACCCGGGACTAGCGGGTATCGGTTGTACTTC
CAWSSPGTSGYRLYF
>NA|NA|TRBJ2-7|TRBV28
TGTGCCAGCAGTCCAGGCAGGGCCGCCTACGAGCAGTACTTC
CASSPGRAAYEQYF
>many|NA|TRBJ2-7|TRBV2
TGTGCCAGCAGTGCAAAACAGGGTTCGTCTGCCGAGCAGTACTTC
CASSAKQGSSAEQYF
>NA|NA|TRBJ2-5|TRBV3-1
TGTGCCAGCAGCCCCAAGCAAGCTGGGACCCAGTACTTC
CASSPKQAGTQYF
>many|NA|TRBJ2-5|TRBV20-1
TGCAGTGCTATTCTAGGGAGGACCCAGTACTTC
CSAILGRTQYF
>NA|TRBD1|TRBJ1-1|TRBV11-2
TGTGCCAGCAGCTTAAGGGGGCAGGTCACTGAAGCTTTCTTT
CASSLRGQVTEAFF
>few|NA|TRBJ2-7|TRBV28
TGTGCCAGCAGTTTATTTGGGGGGTACGACGAGCAGTACTTC
CASSLFGGYDEQYF
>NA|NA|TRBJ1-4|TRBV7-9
TGTGCCAGCAGCACCCATAATGAAAAACTGTTTTTT
CASSTHNEKLFF
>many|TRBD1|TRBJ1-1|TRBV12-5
TGTGCTAGTGGTTCGGGACAGGGACGCGGTGAAGCTTTCTTT
CASGSGQGRGEAFF
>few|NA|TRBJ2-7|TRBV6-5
TGTGCCAGCAGTTACTGGCAGGGGAGAGCCTACGAGCAGTACTTC
CASSYWQGRAYEQYF
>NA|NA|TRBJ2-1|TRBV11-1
TGTGCCAGCAGCTTAGCCGGTACGGCGGGAATCGGGTTCTTC
CASSLAGTAGIGFF
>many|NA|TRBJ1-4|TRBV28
TGTGCCAGCGGGAGTCTGGGGATACGGACTCTGTTTTTT
CASGSLGIRTLFF
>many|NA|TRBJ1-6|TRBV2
TGTGCCAGCTCCGCCTCAAATAATTCACCCCTCCACTTT
CASSASNNSPLHF
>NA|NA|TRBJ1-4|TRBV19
TGTGCCAGTATTGGCGCACAGGCCAATGAAAAACTGTTTTTT
CASIGAQANEKLFF
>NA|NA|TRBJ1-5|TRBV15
TGTGCCACCAGCAGAGATCTGGGGGTGGGTCAGCCCCAGCATTTT
CATSRDLGVGQPQHF
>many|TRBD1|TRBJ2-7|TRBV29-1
TGCAGTGCAGGACAGGGCTACGAGCAGTACTTC
CSAGQGYEQYF
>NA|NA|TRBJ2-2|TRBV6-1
TGTGCCAGCAGAGTTACGGGAGTCAACACCGGGGAGCTGTTTTTT
CASRVTGVNTGELFF
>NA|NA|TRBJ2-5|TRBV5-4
TGTGCCAGCAGCTTGGATTCTCTGGGGCAAGAGACCCAGTACTTC
CASSLDSLGQETQYF
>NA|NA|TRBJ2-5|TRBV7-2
TGTGCCAGCAGCTTCGCAGGACAGCGCGGAGAGACCCAGTACTTC
CASSFAGQRGETQYF
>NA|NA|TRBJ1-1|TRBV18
TGTGCCAGCGCCCTGGACCTAAACACTGAAGCTTTCTTT
CASALDLNTEAFF
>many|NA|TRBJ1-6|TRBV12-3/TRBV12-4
TGTGCCAGCAGTTTTGGCCGGGAATACTCACCCCTCCACTTT
CASSFGREYSPLHF
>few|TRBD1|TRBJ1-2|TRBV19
TGTGCCAGTAGTAGGACGACAGGGCCCTACACCTTC
CASSRTTGPYTF
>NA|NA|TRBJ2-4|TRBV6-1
TGTGCCAGCAGTAAGACAGTCCTAGCCAAAAACATTCAGTACTTC
CASSKTVLAKNIQYF